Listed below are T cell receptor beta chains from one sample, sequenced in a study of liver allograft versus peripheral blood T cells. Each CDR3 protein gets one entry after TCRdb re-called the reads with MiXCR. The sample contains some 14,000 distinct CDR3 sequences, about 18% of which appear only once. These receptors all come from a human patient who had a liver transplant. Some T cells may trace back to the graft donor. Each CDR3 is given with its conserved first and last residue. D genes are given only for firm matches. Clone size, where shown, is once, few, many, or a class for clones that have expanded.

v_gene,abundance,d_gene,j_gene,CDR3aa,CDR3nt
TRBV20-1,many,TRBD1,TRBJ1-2,CSATTLGQGANYGYTF,TGCAGTGCTACGACATTGGGACAGGGGGCGAACTATGGCTACACCTTC
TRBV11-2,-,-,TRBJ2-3,CASRSPSSNPDTQYF,TGTGCCAGCCGATCACCCTCTAGTAACCCAGATACGCAGTATTTT
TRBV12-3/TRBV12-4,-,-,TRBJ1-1,CASSLDIRAEAFF,TGTGCCAGCAGTTTGGACATTCGGGCTGAAGCTTTCTTT
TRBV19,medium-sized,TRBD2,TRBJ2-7,CASSDSGGSYEQYF,TGTGCCAGTAGCGATAGCGGGGGGTCCTACGAGCAGTACTTC
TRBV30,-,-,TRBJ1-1,CMVSENTEAFF,TGTATGGTTAGCGAGAACACTGAAGCTTTCTTT
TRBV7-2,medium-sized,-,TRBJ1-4,CASSPQQAYNEKLFF,TGTGCCAGCAGCCCACAGCAGGCCTACAATGAAAAACTGTTTTTT
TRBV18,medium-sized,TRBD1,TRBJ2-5,CASSISWTGVEETQYF,TGTGCCAGCTCAATATCATGGACAGGGGTCGAGGAGACCCAGTACTTC
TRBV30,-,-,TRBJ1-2,CAWTEQRNYGYTF,TGTGCCTGGACCGAACAAAGAAACTATGGCTACACCTTC
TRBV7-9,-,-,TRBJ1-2,CARSPPGIASTSTGANGYTF,TGTGCCAGAAGCCCCCCTGGCATAGCTTCAACGTCAACCGGTGCAAATGGCTACACCTTC
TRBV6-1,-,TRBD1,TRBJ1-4,CASSFPGQGSEKLFF,TGTGCCAGCAGTTTTCCGGGACAGGGGAGCGAAAAACTGTTTTTT
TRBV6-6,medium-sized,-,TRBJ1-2,CASSYLQRSRNYGYTF,TGTGCCAGCAGTTACTTGCAGCGCAGCCGTAACTATGGCTACACCTTC
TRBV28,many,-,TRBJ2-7,CASVGAAYEQYF,TGTGCCAGCGTCGGGGCCGCCTACGAGCAGTACTTC
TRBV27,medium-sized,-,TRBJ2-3,CASSLSKASGTDTQYF,TGTGCCAGCAGTTTATCGAAGGCGTCTGGCACAGATACGCAGTATTTT
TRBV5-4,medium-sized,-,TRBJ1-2,CASSLAGERYGYTF,TGTGCCAGCAGCTTGGCAGGGGAGCGCTATGGCTACACCTTC
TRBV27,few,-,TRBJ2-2,CASSLSRLTTNRDINTGELFF,TGTGCCAGCAGTTTATCGAGACTAACCACCAACAGGGACATTAACACCGGGGAGCTGTTTTTT
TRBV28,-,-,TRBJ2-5,CASSPRETQYF,TGTGCCAGCAGTCCTCGCGAGACCCAGTACTTC
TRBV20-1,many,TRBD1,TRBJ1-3,CSVPDRVPGGTIYF,TGCAGTGTTCCCGACAGGGTTCCAGGGGGCACCATATATTTT
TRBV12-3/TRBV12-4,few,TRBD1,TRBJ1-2,CASSTGVTGGYTF,TGTGCCAGCAGTACAGGGGTTACGGGCGGCTACACCTTC
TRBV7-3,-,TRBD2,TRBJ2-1,CASSSPGTSLNEQFF,TGTGCCAGCAGCTCCCCCGGGACTAGCCTCAATGAGCAGTTCTTC
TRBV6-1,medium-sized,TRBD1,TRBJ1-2,CASSEQGVGYTF,TGTGCCAGCAGTGAACAGGGGGTTGGCTACACCTTC
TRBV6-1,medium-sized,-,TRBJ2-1,CASSSGSSYNEQFF,TGTGCCAGCAGTAGCGGTAGCTCCTACAATGAGCAGTTCTTC
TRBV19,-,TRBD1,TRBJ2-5,CASSPSSGQGAETQYF,TGTGCCAGTAGTCCCTCCTCGGGACAGGGGGCAGAGACCCAGTACTTC
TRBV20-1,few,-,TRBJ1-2,CSARDRGGSYGYTF,TGCAGTGCTAGAGATCGGGGGGGAAGCTATGGCTACACCTTC
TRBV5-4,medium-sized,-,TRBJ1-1,CASSLGPLQWNTEAFF,TGTGCCAGCAGCTTGGGGCCCCTCCAATGGAACACTGAAGCTTTCTTT
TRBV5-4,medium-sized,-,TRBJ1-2,CASSPTWEDGYTF,TGTGCCAGCAGCCCCACCTGGGAGGATGGCTACACCTTC
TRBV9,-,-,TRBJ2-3,CASSKTVGGTDTQYF,TGTGCCAGCAGCAAGACAGTGGGGGGCACAGATACGCAGTATTTT
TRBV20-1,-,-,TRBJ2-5,CSASDTRTVRETQYF,TGCAGTGCTAGTGATACCCGGACGGTTCGGGAGACCCAGTACTTC
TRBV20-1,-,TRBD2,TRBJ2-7,CSARGTSGTYEQYF,TGCAGTGCTCGGGGGACTAGCGGAACCTACGAGCAGTACTTC
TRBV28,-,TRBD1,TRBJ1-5,CASSPGQGNQPQHF,TGTGCCAGCAGTCCGGGACAGGGGAATCAGCCCCAGCATTTT
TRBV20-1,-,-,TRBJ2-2,CSAREGFGELFF,TGCAGTGCTAGAGAGGGGTTCGGGGAGCTGTTTTTT
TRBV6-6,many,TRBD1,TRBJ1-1,CASSPADRGTEAFF,TGTGCCAGCAGTCCCGCCGACAGGGGAACTGAAGCTTTCTTT
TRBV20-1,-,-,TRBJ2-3,CSASGGAGDTQYF,TGCAGTGCTAGCGGAGGAGCTGGGGATACGCAGTATTTT
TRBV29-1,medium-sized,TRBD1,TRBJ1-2,CSVRQGIYGYTF,TGCAGCGTTAGACAGGGTATCTATGGCTACACCTTC
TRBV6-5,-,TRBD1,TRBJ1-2,CASSYIRTGGSYGYTF,TGTGCCAGCAGTTACATTCGGACAGGCGGTAGCTATGGCTACACCTTC
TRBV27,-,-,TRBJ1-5,CASSLFTGGQPQHF,TGTGCCAGCAGTTTATTTACAGGCGGTCAGCCCCAGCATTTT
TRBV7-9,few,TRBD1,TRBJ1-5,CASSLASGRGGYQPQHF,TGTGCCAGCAGCCTAGCTTCGGGCAGGGGGGGATATCAGCCCCAGCATTTT
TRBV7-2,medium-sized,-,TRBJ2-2,CASSLGWGNTGELFF,TGTGCCAGCAGCTTAGGGTGGGGGAACACCGGGGAGCTGTTTTTT
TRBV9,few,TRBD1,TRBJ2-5,CASSVRDRETQYF,TGTGCCAGCAGCGTACGGGACAGGGAGACCCAGTACTTC
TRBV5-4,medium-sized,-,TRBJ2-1,CASSLGTYRDDNEQFF,TGTGCCAGCAGCTTGGGGACCTACAGGGATGACAATGAGCAGTTCTTC
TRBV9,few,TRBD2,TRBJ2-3,CASSVEAGGHTDTQYF,TGTGCCAGCAGCGTAGAAGCGGGGGGCCACACAGATACGCAGTATTTT
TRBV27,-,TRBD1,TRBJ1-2,CASSSEPGTAYGYTF,TGTGCCAGCAGTTCTGAACCCGGGACAGCCTATGGCTACACCTTC
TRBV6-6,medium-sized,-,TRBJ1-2,CASQVQLSGYTF,TGTGCCAGCCAGGTTCAGTTATCAGGCTACACCTTC